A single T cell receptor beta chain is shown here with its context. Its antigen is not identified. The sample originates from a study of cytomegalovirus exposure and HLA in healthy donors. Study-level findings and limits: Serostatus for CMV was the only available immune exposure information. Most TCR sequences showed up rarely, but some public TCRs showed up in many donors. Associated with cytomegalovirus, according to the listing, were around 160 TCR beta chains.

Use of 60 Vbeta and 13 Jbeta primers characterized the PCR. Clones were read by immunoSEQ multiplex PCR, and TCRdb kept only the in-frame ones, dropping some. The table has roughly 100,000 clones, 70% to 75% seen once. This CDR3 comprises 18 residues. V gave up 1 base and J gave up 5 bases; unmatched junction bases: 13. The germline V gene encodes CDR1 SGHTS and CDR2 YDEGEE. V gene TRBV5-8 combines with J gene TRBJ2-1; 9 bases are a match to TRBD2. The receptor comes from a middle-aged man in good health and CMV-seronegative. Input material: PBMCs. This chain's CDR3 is CASSLTGYWTSADNEQFF. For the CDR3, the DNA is TGTGCCAGCAGCTTGACTGGATATTGGACTAGCGCCGACAATGAGCAGTTCTTC.